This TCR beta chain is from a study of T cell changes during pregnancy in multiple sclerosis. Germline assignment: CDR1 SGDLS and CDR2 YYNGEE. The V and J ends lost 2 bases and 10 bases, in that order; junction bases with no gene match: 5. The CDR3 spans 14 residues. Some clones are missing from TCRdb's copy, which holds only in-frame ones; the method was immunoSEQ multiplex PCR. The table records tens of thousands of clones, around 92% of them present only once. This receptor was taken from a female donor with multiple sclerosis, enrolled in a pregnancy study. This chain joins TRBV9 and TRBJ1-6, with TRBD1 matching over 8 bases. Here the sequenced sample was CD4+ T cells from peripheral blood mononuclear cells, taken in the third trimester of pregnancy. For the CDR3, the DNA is TGTGCCAGCAGCGTTGGAGACAGGGGCTCACCCCTCCACTTT. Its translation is CASSVGDRGSPLHF. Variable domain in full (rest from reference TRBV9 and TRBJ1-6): DSGVTQTPKHLITATGQRVTLRCSPRSGDLSVYWYQQSLDQGLQFLIQYYNGEERAKGNILERFSAQQFPDLHSELNLSSLELGDSALYFCASSVGDRGSPLHFGNGTRLTVT.